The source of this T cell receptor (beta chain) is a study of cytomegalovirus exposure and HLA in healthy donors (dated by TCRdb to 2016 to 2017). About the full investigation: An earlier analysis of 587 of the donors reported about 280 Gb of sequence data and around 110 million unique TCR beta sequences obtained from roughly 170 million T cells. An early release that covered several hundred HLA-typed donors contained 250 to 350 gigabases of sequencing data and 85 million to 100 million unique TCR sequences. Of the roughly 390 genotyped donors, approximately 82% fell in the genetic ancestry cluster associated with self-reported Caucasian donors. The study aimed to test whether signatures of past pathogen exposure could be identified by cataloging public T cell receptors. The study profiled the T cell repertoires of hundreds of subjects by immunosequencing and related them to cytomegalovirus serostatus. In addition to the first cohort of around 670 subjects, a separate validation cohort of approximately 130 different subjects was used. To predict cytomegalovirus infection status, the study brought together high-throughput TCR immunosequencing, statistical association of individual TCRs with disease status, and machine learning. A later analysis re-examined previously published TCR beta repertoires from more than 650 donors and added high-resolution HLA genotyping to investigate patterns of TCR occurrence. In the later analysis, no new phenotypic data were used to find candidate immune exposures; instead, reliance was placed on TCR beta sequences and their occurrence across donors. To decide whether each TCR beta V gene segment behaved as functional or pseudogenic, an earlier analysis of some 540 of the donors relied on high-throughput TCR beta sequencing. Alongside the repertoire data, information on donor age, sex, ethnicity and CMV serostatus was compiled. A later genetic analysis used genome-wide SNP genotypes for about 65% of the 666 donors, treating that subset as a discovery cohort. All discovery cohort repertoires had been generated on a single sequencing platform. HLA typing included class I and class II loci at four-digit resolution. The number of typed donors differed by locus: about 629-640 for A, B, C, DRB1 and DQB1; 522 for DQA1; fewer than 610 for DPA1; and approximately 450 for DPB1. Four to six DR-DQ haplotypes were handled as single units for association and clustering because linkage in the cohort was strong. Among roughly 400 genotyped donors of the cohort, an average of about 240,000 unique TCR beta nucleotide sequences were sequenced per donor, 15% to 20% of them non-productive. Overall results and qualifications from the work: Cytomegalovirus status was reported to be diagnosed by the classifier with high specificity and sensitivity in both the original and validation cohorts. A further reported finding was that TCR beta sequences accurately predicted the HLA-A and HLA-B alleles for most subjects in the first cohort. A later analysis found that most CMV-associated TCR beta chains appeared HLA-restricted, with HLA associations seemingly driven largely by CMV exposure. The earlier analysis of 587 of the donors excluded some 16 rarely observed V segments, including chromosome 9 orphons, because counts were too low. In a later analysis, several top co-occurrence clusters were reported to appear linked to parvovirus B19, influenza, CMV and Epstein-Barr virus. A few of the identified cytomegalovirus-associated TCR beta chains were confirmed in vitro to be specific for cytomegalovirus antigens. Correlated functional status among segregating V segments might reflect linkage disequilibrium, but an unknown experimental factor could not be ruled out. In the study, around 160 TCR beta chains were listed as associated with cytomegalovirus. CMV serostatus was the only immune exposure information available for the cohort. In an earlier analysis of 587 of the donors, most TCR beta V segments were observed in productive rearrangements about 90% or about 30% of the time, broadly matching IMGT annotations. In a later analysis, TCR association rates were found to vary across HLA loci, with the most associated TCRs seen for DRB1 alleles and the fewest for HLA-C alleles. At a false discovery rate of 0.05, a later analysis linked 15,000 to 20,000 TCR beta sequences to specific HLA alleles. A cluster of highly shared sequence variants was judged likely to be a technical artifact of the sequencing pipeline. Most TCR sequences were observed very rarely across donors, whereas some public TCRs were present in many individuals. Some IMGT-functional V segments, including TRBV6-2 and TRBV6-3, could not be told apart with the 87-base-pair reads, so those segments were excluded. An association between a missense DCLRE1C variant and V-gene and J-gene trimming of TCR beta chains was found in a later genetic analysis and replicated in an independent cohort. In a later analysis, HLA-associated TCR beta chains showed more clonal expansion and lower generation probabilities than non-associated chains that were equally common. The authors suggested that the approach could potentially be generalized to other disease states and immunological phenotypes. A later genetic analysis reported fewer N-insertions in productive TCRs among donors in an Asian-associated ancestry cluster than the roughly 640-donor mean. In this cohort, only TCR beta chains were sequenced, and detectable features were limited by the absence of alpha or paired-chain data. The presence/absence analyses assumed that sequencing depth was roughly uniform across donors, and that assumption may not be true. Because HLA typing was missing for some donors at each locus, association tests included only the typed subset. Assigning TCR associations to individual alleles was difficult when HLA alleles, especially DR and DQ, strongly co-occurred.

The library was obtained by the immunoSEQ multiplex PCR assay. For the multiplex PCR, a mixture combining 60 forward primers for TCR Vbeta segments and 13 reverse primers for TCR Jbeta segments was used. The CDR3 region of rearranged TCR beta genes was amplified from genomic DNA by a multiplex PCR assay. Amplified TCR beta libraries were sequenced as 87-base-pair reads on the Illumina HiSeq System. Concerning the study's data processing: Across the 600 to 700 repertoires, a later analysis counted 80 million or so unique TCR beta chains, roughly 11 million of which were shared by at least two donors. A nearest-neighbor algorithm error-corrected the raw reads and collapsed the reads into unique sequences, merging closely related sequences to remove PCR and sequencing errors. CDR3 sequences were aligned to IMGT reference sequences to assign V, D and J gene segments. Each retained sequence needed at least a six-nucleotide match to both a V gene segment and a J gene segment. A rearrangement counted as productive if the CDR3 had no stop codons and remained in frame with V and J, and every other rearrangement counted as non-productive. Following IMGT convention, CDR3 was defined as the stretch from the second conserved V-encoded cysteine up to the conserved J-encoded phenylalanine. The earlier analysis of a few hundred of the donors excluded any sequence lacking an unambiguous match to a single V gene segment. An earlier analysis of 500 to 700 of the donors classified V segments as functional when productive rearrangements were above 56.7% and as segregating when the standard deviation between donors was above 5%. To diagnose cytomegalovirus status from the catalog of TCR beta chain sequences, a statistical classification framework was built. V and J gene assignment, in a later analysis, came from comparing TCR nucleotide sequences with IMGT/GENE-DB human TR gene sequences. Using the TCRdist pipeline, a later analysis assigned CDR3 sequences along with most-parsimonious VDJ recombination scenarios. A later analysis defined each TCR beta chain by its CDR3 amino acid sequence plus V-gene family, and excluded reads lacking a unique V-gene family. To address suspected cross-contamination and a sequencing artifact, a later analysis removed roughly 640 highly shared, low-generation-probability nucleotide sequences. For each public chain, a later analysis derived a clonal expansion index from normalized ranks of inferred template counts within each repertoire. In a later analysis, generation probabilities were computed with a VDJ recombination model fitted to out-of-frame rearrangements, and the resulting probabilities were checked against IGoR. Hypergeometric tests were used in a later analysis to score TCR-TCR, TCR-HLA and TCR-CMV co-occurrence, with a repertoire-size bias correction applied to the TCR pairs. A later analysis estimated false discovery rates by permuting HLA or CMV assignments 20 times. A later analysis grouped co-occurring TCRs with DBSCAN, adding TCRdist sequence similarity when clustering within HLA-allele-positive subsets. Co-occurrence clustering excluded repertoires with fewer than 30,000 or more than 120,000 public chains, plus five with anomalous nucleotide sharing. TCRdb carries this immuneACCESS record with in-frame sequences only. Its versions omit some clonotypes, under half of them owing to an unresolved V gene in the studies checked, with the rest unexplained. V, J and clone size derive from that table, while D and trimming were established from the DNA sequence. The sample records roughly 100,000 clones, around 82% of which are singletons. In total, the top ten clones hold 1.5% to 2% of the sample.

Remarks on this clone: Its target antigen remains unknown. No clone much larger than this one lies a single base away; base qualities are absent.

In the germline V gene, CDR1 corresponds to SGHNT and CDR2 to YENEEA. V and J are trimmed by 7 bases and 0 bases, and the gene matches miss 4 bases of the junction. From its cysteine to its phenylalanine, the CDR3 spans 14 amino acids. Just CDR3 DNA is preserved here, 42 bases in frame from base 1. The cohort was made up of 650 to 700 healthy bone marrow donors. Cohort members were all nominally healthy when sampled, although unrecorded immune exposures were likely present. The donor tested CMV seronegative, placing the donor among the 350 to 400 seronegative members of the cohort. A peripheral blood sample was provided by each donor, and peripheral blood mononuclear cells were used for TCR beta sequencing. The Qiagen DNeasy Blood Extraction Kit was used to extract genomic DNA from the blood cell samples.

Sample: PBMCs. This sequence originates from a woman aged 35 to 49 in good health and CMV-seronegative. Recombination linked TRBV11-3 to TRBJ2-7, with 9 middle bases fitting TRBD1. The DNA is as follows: TGTGCCAGCAAGCGGGACAGGGACTCCTACGAGCAGTACTTC. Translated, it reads CASKRDRDSYEQYF.